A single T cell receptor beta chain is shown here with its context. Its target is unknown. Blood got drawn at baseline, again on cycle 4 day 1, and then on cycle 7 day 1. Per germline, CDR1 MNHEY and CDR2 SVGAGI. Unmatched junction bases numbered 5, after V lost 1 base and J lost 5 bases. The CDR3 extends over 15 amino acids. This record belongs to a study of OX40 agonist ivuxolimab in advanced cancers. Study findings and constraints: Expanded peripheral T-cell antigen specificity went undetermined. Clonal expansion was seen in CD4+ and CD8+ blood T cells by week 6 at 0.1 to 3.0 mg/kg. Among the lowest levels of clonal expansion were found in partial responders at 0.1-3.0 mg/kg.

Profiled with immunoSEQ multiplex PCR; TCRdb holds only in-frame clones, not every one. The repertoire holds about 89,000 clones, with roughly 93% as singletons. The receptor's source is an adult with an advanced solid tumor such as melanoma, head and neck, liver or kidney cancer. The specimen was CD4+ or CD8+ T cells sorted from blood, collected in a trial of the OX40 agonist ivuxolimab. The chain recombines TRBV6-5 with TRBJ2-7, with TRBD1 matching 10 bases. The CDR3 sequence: CASSYFGTGDNEQYF. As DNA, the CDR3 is TGTGCCAGCAGTTACTTTGGGACAGGGGACAACGAGCAGTACTTC.